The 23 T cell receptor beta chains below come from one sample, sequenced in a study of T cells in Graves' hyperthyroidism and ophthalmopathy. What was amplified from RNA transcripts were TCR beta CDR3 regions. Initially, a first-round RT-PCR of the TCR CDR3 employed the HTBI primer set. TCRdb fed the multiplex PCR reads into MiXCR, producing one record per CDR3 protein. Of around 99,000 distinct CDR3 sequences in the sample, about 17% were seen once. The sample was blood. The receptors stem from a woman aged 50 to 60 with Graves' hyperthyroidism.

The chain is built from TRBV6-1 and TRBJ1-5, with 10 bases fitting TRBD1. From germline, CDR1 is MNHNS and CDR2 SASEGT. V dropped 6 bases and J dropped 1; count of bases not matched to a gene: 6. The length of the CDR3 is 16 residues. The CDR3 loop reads CASRAEDRGSNQPQHF. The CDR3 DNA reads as TGTGCCAGCAGGGCGGAGGACAGGGGGAGCAATCAGCCCCAGCATTTT.

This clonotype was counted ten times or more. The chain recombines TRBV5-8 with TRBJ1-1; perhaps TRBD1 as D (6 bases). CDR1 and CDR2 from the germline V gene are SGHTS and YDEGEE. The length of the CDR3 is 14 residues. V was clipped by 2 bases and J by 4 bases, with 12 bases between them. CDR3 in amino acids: CASSFIRGGTEAFF. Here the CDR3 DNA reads TGTGCCAGCAGCTTTATCAGGGGCGGCACTGAAGCTTTCTTT.

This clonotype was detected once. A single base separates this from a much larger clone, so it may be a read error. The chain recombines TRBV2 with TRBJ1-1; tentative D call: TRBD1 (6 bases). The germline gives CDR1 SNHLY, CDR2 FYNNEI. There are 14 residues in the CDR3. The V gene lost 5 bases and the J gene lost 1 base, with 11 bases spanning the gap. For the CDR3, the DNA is TGTGCCAGCAGTCTTCTACAGGGGAACACTGAAGCTTTCTTT. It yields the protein CASSLLQGNTEAFF.

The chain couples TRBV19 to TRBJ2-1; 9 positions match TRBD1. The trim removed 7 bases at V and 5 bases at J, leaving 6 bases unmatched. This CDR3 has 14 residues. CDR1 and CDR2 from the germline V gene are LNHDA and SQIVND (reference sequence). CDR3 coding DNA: TGTGCCAGTACTCTACAGGGGGCTCACAATGAGCAGTTCTTC. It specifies CASTLQGAHNEQFF.

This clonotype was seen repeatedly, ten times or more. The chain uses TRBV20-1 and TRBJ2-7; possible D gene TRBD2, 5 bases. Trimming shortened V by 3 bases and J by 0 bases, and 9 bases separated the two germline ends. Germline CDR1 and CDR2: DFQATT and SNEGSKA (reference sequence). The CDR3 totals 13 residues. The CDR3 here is CSARDSSSYEQYV. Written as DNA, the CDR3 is TGCAGTGCTAGGGACTCCAGCTCCTACGAGCAGTACGTC.

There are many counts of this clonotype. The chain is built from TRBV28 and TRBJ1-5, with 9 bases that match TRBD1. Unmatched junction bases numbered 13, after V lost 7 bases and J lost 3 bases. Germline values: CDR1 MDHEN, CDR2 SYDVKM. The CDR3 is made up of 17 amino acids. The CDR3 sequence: CASNNLVGTGYNQPQHF. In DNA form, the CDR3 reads TGTGCCAGCAACAACCTTGTCGGGACAGGGTACAATCAGCCCCAGCATTTT. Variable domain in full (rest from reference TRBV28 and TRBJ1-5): DVKVTQSSRYLVKRTGEKVFLECVQDMDHENMFWYRQDPGLGLRLIYFSYDVKMKEKGDIPEGYSVSREKKERFSLILESASTNQTSMYLCASNNLVGTGYNQPQHFGDGTRLSIL.

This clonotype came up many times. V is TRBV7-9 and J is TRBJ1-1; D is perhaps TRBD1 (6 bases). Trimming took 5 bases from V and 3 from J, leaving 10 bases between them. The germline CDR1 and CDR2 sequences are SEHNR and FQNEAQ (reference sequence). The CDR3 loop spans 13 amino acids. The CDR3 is CASSTQGYTEAFF. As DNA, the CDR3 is TGTGCCAGCAGCACCCAGGGGTACACTGAAGCTTTCTTT.

The CDR3 sequence: CASSQDLSAGGHEQYF. In DNA form, the CDR3 reads TGTGCCAGCAGCCAAGATCTCTCAGCGGGAGGGCACGAGCAGTACTTC. The chain employs TRBV4-2 and TRBJ2-7; the match to TRBD2 covers 10 bases. Trimming took 0 bases from V and 5 from J; bases not matched to a gene: 7. CDR1 and CDR2 (germline): LGHNA, YNFKEQ. The CDR3 runs to 16 residues.

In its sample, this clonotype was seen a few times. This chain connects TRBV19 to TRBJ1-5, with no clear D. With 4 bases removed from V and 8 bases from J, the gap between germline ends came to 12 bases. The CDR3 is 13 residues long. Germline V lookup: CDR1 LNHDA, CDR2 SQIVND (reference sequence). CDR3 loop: CASSSSRTKPQHF. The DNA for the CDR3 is TGTGCCAGTAGTAGCTCGCGTACGAAGCCCCAGCATTTT. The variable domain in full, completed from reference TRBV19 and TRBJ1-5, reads DGGITQSPKYLFRKEGQNVTLSCEQNLNHDAMYWYRQDPGQGLRLIYYSQIVNDFQKGDIAEGYSVSREKKESFPLTVTSAQKNPTAFYLCASSSSRTKPQHFGDGTRLSIL.

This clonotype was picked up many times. The CDR3 DNA reads TGCAGCGTTGAAGATGGGTTGGACAGAAGAGAAGCTTTCTTT. This sequence encodes CSVEDGLDRREAFF. The chain has TRBV29-1 and TRBJ1-1, with a weak D call TRBD1 (6 bases). Trimming removed 0 bases from V and 8 bases from J, with 16 bases in between. The CDR3 spans 14 residues. Germline assignment: CDR1 SQVTM and CDR2 ANQGSEA. The full variable domain, rest sourced from reference TRBV29-1 and TRBJ1-1, is SAVISQKPSRDICQRGTSLTIQCQVDSQVTMMFWYRQQPGQSLTLIATANQGSEATYESGFVIDKFPISRPNLTFSTLTVSNMSPEDSSIYLCSVEDGLDRREAFFGQGTRLTVV.

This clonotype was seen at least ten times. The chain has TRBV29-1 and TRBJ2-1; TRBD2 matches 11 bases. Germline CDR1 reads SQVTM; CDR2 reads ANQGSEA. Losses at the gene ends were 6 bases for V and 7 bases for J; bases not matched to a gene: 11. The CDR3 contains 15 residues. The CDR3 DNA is TGCAGCGTATCCCGAGGGTTAGCGGGAGGGAATGAGCAGTTCTTC. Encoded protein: CSVSRGLAGGNEQFF.

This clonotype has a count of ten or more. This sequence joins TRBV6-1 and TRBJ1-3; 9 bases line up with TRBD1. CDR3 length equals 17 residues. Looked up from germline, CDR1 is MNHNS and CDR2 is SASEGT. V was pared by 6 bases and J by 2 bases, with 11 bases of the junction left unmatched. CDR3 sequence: CASRPRTGVFTGNTIYF. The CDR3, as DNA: TGTGCCAGCAGGCCGAGGACAGGGGTATTTACTGGAAACACCATATATTTT.

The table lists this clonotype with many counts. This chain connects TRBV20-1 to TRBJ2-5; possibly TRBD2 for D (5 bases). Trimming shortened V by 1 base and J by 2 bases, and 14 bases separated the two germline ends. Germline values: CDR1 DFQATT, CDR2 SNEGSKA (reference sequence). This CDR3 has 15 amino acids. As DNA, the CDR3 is TGCAGTGCTAGAGCCCGGGATTACTTACAAGAGACCCAGTACTTC. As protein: CSARARDYLQETQYF.

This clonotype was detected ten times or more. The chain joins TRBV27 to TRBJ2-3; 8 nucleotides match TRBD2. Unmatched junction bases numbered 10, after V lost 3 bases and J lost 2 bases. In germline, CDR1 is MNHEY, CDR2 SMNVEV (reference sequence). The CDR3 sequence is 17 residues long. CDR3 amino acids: CASSFIYHSGVTDTQYF. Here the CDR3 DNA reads TGTGCCAGCAGTTTCATATACCATAGCGGGGTCACAGATACGCAGTATTTT.

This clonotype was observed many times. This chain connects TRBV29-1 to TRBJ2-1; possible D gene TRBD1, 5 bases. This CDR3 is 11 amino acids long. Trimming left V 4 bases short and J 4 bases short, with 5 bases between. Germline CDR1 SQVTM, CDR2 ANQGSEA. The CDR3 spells CSVAGYNEQFF. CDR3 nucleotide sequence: TGCAGCGTTGCAGGGTACAATGAGCAGTTCTTC.

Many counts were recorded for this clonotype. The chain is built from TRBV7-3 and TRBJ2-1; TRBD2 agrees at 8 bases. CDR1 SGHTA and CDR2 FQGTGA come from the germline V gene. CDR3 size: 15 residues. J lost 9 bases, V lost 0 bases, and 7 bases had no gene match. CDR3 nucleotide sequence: TGTGCCAGCAGCTTAACTCCCGGGACTAGAGGTGAGCAGTTCTTC. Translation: CASSLTPGTRGEQFF.

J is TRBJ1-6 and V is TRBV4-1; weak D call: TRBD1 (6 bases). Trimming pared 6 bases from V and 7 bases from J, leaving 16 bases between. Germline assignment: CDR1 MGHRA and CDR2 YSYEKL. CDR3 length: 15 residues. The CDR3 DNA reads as TGCGCCAGCAGGGGGGCGGGGACCGCAAATTCACCCCTCCACTTT. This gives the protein CASRGAGTANSPLHF.

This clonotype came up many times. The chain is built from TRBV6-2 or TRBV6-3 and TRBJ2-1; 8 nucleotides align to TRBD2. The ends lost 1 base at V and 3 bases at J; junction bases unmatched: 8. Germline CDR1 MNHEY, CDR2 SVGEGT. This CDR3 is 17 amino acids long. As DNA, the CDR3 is TGTGCCAGCAGTTACTTGGCGGGAGGCTCTCTCTACAATGAGCAGTTCTTC. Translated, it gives CASSYLAGGSLYNEQFF.

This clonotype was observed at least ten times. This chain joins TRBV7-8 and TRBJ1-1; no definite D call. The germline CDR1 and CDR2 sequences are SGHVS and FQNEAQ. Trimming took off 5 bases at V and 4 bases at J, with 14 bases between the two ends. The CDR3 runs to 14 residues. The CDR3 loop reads CASSLGPGTTEAFF. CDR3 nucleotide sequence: TGTGCCAGCAGCCTAGGGCCGGGAACCACTGAAGCTTTCTTT. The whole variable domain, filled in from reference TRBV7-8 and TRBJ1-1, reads GAGVSQSPRYKVAKRGQDVALRCDPISGHVSLFWYQQALGQGPEFLTYFQNEAQLDKSGLPSDRFFAERPEGSVSTLKIQRTQQEDSAVYLCASSLGPGTTEAFFGQGTRLTVV.

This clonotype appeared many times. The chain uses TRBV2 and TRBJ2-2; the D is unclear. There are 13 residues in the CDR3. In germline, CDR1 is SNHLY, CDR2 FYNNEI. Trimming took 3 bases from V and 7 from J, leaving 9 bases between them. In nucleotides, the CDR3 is TGTGCCAGCAGTGATACGGACGGCGGGGAGCTGTTTTTT. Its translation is CASSDTDGGELFF.

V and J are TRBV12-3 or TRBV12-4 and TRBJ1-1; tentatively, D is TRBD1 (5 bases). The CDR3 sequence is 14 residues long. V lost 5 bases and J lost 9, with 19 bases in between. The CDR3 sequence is CASSGGGVFSKAFF. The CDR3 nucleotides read TGTGCCAGCAGTGGGGGGGGGGTTTTTTCTAAAGCTTTCTTT.

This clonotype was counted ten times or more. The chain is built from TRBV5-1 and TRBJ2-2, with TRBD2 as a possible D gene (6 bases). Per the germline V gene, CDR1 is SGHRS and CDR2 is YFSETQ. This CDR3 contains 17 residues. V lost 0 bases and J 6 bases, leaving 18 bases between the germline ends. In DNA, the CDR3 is TGCGCCAGCAGCTTGGAAGGTTGGGGACTCCAGTCCGGGGAGCTGTTTTTT. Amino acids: CASSLEGWGLQSGELFF.

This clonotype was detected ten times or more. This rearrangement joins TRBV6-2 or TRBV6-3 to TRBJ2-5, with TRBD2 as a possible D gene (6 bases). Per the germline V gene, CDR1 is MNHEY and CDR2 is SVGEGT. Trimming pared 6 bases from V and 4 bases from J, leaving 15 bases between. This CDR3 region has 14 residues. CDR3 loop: CASSAGPPTETQYF. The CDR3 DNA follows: TGTGCCAGCAGCGCGGGACCTCCGACAGAGACCCAGTACTTC.